One sample yielded the 28 T cell receptor beta chains listed below, sequenced in a study of somatic mutations in cytotoxic T cells in rheumatoid arthritis. This table comes from immunoSEQ multiplex PCR, and its TCRdb copy is limited to in-frame clones, with some not included. The data contain 2,700 or so clones, roughly 85% of them seen just once; the ten biggest clones take up 50%. The sample taken for sequencing was CD8+ T cells sorted from blood. These TCRs come from a man in his 60s with rheumatoid arthritis.

In its sample, this clone was seen a few times. This sequence joins TRBV9 and TRBJ2-1, with 10 bases lining up with TRBD2. Looked up from germline, CDR1 is SGDLS and CDR2 is YYNGEE. V dropped 2 bases and J dropped 4; count of bases not matched to a gene: 15. The CDR3 covers 19 residues. CDR3 coding DNA: TGTGCCAGCAGCGTGGGGAGGGATGGCAGCGGGGGGGTTTACAATGAGCAGTTCTTC. This translates into CASSVGRDGSGGVYNEQFF.

This chain uses TRBV9 with TRBJ2-5; 11 positions match TRBD1. There are 17 residues in the CDR3. The trim removed 0 bases at V and 1 base at J, leaving 5 bases unmatched. From germline, CDR1 is SGDLS and CDR2 YYNGEE. As DNA, the CDR3 is TGTGCCAGCAGCGTAGGGGGGACAGGGGGACCCCAAGAGACCCAGTACTTC. Residues: CASSVGGTGGPQETQYF.

The V and J genes are TRBV10-3 and TRBJ2-1; 14 nucleotides line up with TRBD2. Germline V gene sequence: CDR1 ENHRY, CDR2 SYGVKD. J gave up 6 bases and V 4 bases, and 5 bases lay outside the gene matches. The CDR3 loop spans 16 amino acids. DNA for the CDR3: TGTGCCATCAGTGGACTAGCGGGGGGGCGAGTCAATGAGCAGTTCTTC. Translating it yields CAISGLAGGRVNEQFF.

The V gene is TRBV7-2, the J gene TRBJ2-3, with D tentatively TRBD2 (6 bases). V was shortened by 5 bases and J by 0 bases, with 9 bases between the two germline ends. CDR1 and CDR2 (germline): SGHTA, FQGNSA. This CDR3 has 14 amino acids. CDR3: CASSRGTSTDTQYF. CDR3 sequence (DNA): TGTGCCAGCAGCCGGGGGACTAGCACAGATACGCAGTATTTT.

Worth noting for this clone: The sample contains more than one DNA sequence encoding this CDR3. This rearrangement joins TRBV27 to TRBJ1-1; D is undetermined. Trimming removed 0 bases at V and 4 bases at J, with 15 bases between. The germline gives CDR1 MNHEY, CDR2 SMNVEV (reference sequence). The CDR3 has 16 amino acids. The DNA of the CDR3 is TGTGCCAGCAGTTTATCAGTCCCGGGGTCGGGCACTGAAGCTTTCTTT. Translated, it gives CASSLSVPGSGTEAFF.

This rearrangement joins TRBV4-2 to TRBJ2-7; no clear D. Germline V gives CDR1 LGHNA, CDR2 YNFKEQ. The CDR3 spans 13 residues. The V end lost 4 bases, the J end lost 1 base, and 8 bases lay between the germline ends. This CDR3 is CASSPSVSYEQYF. In DNA, the CDR3 is TGTGCCAGCAGCCCCAGTGTTTCCTACGAGCAGTACTTC.

On this clone itself: The germline gene is not matched at one end of the junction; a read error may be the cause. Other DNA sequences in the sample encode the same CDR3. V usage is TRBV19 and J usage is TRBJ1-6, with a possible D match to TRBD1 (5 bases). Germline CDR1 and CDR2: LNHDA and SQIVND (reference sequence). The CDR3 has 15 residues. DNA of the CDR3: TGTGCCACTTCAGTTAGGGGCACCTATAATTCCCCCCTCCACTTT. Protein product: CATSVRGTYNSPLHF.

The V gene is TRBV28, the J gene TRBJ2-7, with D possibly TRBD1 on 6 matching bases. Germline CDR1 reads MDHEN; CDR2 reads SYDVKM. This CDR3 comprises 16 residues. V was pared by 2 bases and J by 2 bases, with 16 bases between. The CDR3 nucleotides are TGTGCCAGCAGTTTAATATCAGGTAACAGGGCCTACGAGCAGTACTTC. It translates to CASSLISGNRAYEQYF.

The rearrangement links TRBV9 to TRBJ2-7; TRBD2 matches at 12 bases. This CDR3 is built from 16 residues. CDR1 and CDR2 from the germline V gene are SGDLS and YYNGEE. J gave up 1 base and V 4 bases, and 6 bases lay outside the gene matches. Here the CDR3 reads CASSPGLAGTSYEQYF. The CDR3 region has the DNA TGTGCCAGCAGCCCTGGACTAGCGGGGACTTCCTACGAGCAGTACTTC.

This rearrangement joins TRBV4-1 to TRBJ1-1; D gene uncertain. Germline V gene data show CDR1 as MGHRA and CDR2 as YSYEKL. The CDR3 spans 14 residues. V was clipped by 3 bases and J by 1 base, with 9 bases between them. The CDR3 DNA reads TGCGCCAGCAGCCATTTGCGAGGGAACACTGAAGCTTTCTTT. It specifies CASSHLRGNTEAFF.

The chain joins TRBV5-6 to TRBJ2-7, with 7 nucleotides matching TRBD2. From germline, CDR1 is SGHDT and CDR2 YYEEEE. Germline trimming cut 5 bases from V and 2 bases from J; bases unmatched to any gene: 10. The CDR3 length is 15 residues. CDR3 in amino acids: CASRPPGGSPYEQYF. The CDR3 bases are TGTGCCAGCAGGCCACCCGGGGGGTCGCCCTACGAGCAGTACTTC.

The chain has TRBV30 and TRBJ2-7; D perhaps matches TRBD2 (5 bases). Germline lookup yields CDR1 GTSNPN and CDR2 SVGIG (reference sequence). There are 11 residues in the CDR3. The germline V and J ends were trimmed by 3 bases and 7 bases, with 10 bases remaining between them. CDR3 amino acids: CAWSLGGEQYF. CDR3 coding DNA: TGTGCCTGGAGCCTTGGCGGGGAGCAGTACTTC.

V gene TRBV4-3 combines with J gene TRBJ1-3, with D possibly matching TRBD1 (5 bases). V lost 3 bases to trimming and J lost 1 base, with 19 bases between them. Germline CDR1 reads LGHNA; CDR2 reads YSLEER. The CDR3 is 18 amino acids. Written as DNA, the CDR3 is TGCGCCAGCAGCCATGGGGCGGGAATTGGCGGATCTGGAAACACCATATATTTT. This sequence encodes CASSHGAGIGGSGNTIYF.

This clone has just a few counts. A junction end diverges from the germline sequence, so it may reflect a read error. Other DNA variants within this sample encode the same CDR3. The chain is built from TRBV19 and TRBJ1-6, with D possibly TRBD1 on 6 matching bases. Germline V gene lookup returns CDR1 LNHDA and CDR2 SQIVND (reference sequence). The CDR3 sequence is 14 residues long. The CDR3 protein is CASCIQGDNSPLHF. The CDR3 region has the DNA TGTGCCAGTTGTATACAGGGTGATAATTCACCCCTCCACTTT. The complete variable domain, with remaining parts taken from reference TRBV19 and TRBJ1-6, reads DGGITQSPKYLFRKEGQNVTLSCEQNLNHDAMYWYRQDPGQGLRLIYYSQIVNDFQKGDIAEGYSVSREKKESFPLTVTSAQKNPTAFYLCASCIQGDNSPLHFGNGTRLTVT.

This chain connects TRBV7-9 to TRBJ2-7; 8 nucleotides match TRBD2. The CDR3 consists of 16 residues. The germline V gene encodes CDR1 SEHNR and CDR2 FQNEAQ (reference sequence). V shed 5 bases and J 3 bases; nucleotides not matched to a gene: 12. The CDR3 DNA follows: TGTGCCAGCAGCCCCACGGGGGGGAGGGGAAGCTACGAGCAGTACTTC. Translation gives CASSPTGGRGSYEQYF.

The chain carries TRBV27 and TRBJ1-2, with a weak D call TRBD1 (6 bases). The CDR3 consists of 13 residues. Germline V gene data show CDR1 as MNHEY and CDR2 as SMNVEV (reference sequence). Trimming stripped 5 bases from V and 8 bases from J, with 15 bases between. The CDR3 sequence is CASSPAGAAGYTF. In DNA form, the CDR3 reads TGTGCCAGCAGTCCTGCGGGGGCGGCGGGCTACACCTTC.

The chain carries TRBV4-3 and TRBJ2-1, with 11 bases fitting TRBD2. After removal of 1 base from V and 2 bases from J, the junction contained 10 bases not matched to a gene. The V gene's germline CDR1 is LGHNA and CDR2 YSLEER. The CDR3 spans 19 residues. The CDR3: CASSQGGGIAGGPYNEQFF. CDR3 sequence (DNA): TGCGCCAGCAGCCAAGGTGGGGGGATAGCGGGAGGGCCCTACAATGAGCAGTTCTTC.

The rearrangement joins TRBV6-1 to TRBJ2-7, with 9 bases fitting TRBD1. Germline CDR1 MNHNS, CDR2 SASEGT. V lost 6 bases to trimming and J lost 3 bases; unmatched junction nucleotides: 6. The length of the CDR3 is 14 residues. The CDR3 nucleotides are TGTGCCAGCAGCGACTGGGGACAGGGCTACGAGCAGTACTTC. Amino acids: CASSDWGQGYEQYF.

This chain links TRBV28 with TRBJ2-1; D is undetermined. This CDR3 comprises 13 residues. The germline V gene encodes CDR1 MDHEN and CDR2 SYDVKM. V was cut by 3 bases and J by 9 bases, with 12 bases left in between. The DNA for the CDR3 is TGTGCCAGCAGTTTGTACTCGAACCCTGAGCAGTTCTTC. It encodes CASSLYSNPEQFF.

Concerning this clone itself: An end of the junction does not agree with germline; a read error may underlie this. Different DNA sequences within this sample yield the same CDR3. The CDR3 nucleotides are TGTGCCTGGAGTGGAGGGTTGGGTTATAATTCCCCCCTCCACTTT. Translation gives CAWSGGLGYNSPLHF. The chain joins TRBV30 to TRBJ1-6; D not resolved. Looked up from germline, CDR1 is GTSNPN and CDR2 is SVGIG (reference sequence). This CDR3 spans 15 amino acids.

The chain links TRBV4-1 to TRBJ1-2; D not resolved. The CDR3 sequence is 15 residues long. Germline V gene data show CDR1 as MGHRA and CDR2 as YSYEKL. V was cut by 4 bases and J by 8 bases, with 20 bases left in between. CDR3 region: CASSRNTEAKVGYTF. The CDR3 DNA follows: TGCGCCAGCAGCCGTAACACGGAGGCCAAGGTGGGCTACACCTTC.

This chain joins TRBV10-3 and TRBJ2-3; maybe TRBD1 (6 bases). The V gene's germline CDR1 is ENHRY and CDR2 SYGVKD. The CDR3 covers 14 residues. The V end was cut by 2 bases, the J end by 5 bases, with 11 bases between. The CDR3 here is CAISEVGARDTQYF. CDR3 sequence (DNA): TGTGCCATCAGTGAGGTGGGGGCCAGAGATACGCAGTATTTT.

The chain recombines TRBV9 with TRBJ2-7; 8 positions agree with TRBD1. The CDR3 contains 15 residues. CDR1 SGDLS and CDR2 YYNGEE come from the germline V gene. The V gene end was trimmed by 5 bases and the J gene end by 0 bases; junction bases not matched to a gene: 7. CDR3 residues: CASSYSDRGSYEQYF. DNA for the CDR3: TGTGCCAGCAGTTACTCTGACAGGGGCTCCTACGAGCAGTACTTC.

The chain has TRBV19 and TRBJ2-2, with no clear D. CDR3 size: 17 residues. Trimming shortened V by 5 bases and J by 3 bases, and 19 bases separated the two germline ends. Germline CDR1 and CDR2: LNHDA and SQIVND (reference sequence). The CDR3 DNA follows: TGTGCCAGTAGTCCACTTTACCCAGACACTTACACCGGGGAGCTGTTTTTT. Amino acids: CASSPLYPDTYTGELFF.

The rearrangement joins TRBV7-3 to TRBJ1-1; D gene unclear. The V gene lost 5 bases and the J gene lost 2 bases, with 9 bases spanning the gap. Germline loops: CDR1 SGHTA, CDR2 FQGTGA. The CDR3 has 13 residues. The CDR3 DNA reads TGTGCCAGCAGCGAACGGGGAAACACTGAAGCTTTCTTT. Translated: CASSERGNTEAFF.

The chain recombines TRBV6-4 with TRBJ2-3, with no clear D. The germline CDR1 and CDR2 sequences are MRHNA and SNTAGT. This CDR3 spans 14 amino acids. V gave up 2 bases and J gave up 6 bases, with 12 bases separating them. The CDR3 reads CASSDRPGMDTQYF. The CDR3 region has the DNA TGTGCCAGCAGTGACCGGCCGGGTATGGATACGCAGTATTTT.

The gene calls are TRBV14 and TRBJ2-5; 8 bases map to TRBD1. In germline, CDR1 is SGHDN, CDR2 FVKESK. This CDR3 is 16 amino acids long. With 3 bases clipped from V and 1 base from J, the junction kept 7 bases outside the gene matches. The CDR3 nucleotides read TGTGCCAGCAGCCAGATGGACAGGGCGATCCAAGAGACCCAGTACTTC. This gives the protein CASSQMDRAIQETQYF.

This clone has only one observation. The V gene is TRBV10-3, the J gene TRBJ1-4, with D maybe TRBD1 (5 bases). Between the trimmed V and J ends, which lost 11 bases and 1 base, there was a span of 11 bases. Germline V gives CDR1 ENHRY, CDR2 SYGVKD. The CDR3 has 13 residues. The CDR3 DNA sequence: TGTGCCGCCAACAGGAAAACTAATGAAAAACTGTTTTTT. Amino acid sequence: CAANRKTNEKLFF.